Listed below are T cell receptor beta chains from one sample, sequenced in a study of control samples from healthy donors and cancer patients. Data came from immunoSEQ multiplex PCR; TCRdb stores just in-frame clones and leaves some out. The table lists 40,000 to 55,000 clones, more than 75% of them singletons. The sequenced sample was PBMCs. These receptor sequences come from a woman in her fifties or sixties with lung cancer. Each CDR3 is given with its conserved first and last residue. A D gene is named only where the DNA matches it firmly. Size is omitted from some rows. Given values are once, few, many or a class for expanded clones.

D gene	clone size	V gene	J gene	CDR3 protein	CDR3 DNA
.	.	TRBV6-6	TRBJ2-2	CASRQGGGGELFF	TGTGCCAGCAGACAGGGAGGAGGCGGGGAGCTGTTTTTT
.	.	TRBV4-1	TRBJ2-1	CASSQDPQRETYNEQFF	TGCGCCAGCAGCCAAGATCCCCAGAGGGAAACCTACAATGAGCAGTTCTTC
.	.	TRBV4-2	TRBJ1-1	CASSQEHSAAFF	TGTGCCAGCAGCCAAGAACACTCTGCAGCTTTCTTT
.	.	TRBV4-2	TRBJ1-3	CASSQETMRSSGNTIYF	TGTGCCAGCAGCCAAGAAACAATGAGGAGCTCTGGAAACACCATATATTTT
.	.	TRBV5-1	TRBJ1-4	CASSLTGGSGEKLFF	TGCGCCAGCAGCTTGACCGGGGGGTCGGGAGAAAAACTGTTTTTT
.	.	TRBV2	TRBJ1-4	CASRTPGYGEKLFF	TGTGCCAGCAGGACTCCGGGTTACGGTGAAAAACTGTTTTTT
.	.	TRBV12-3/TRBV12-4	TRBJ2-3	CASTPNTDTQYF	TGTGCCAGCACCCCGAATACAGATACGCAGTATTTT
.	.	TRBV30	TRBJ1-3	CAWGQGISGNTIYF	TGTGCCTGGGGGCAGGGGATCTCTGGAAACACCATATATTTT
.	few	TRBV5-1	TRBJ2-2	CASSADSITGELFF	TGCGCCAGCAGCGCAGACTCAATCACCGGGGAGCTGTTTTTT
.	.	TRBV5-4	TRBJ2-4	CASSWATGTRNIQYF	TGTGCCAGCAGCTGGGCTACCGGGACAAGAAACATTCAGTACTTC
.	.	TRBV2	TRBJ2-2	CASSVLGYTNTGELFF	TGTGCCAGCAGTGTTTTGGGGTACACGAACACCGGGGAGCTGTTTTTT
.	.	TRBV19	TRBJ1-2	CASSIGVTPDLF	TGTGCCAGTAGTATCGGGGTCACCCCCGACCTCTTC
.	.	TRBV4-2	TRBJ2-5	CASSQEGETQYF	TGTGCCAGCAGCCAAGAGGGAGAGACCCAGTACTTC
.	.	TRBV12-5	TRBJ2-5	CASGLVLRGVEETQYF	TGTGCTAGTGGTTTGGTACTTAGGGGAGTGGAAGAGACCCAGTACTTC
.	.	TRBV9	TRBJ1-5	CASSEGGINQPQHF	TGTGCCAGCAGCGAAGGGGGGATTAATCAGCCCCAGCATTTT
.	.	TRBV6-1	TRBJ1-2	CASSESHNYGYTF	TGTGCCAGCAGTGAGTCCCATAACTATGGCTACACCTTC